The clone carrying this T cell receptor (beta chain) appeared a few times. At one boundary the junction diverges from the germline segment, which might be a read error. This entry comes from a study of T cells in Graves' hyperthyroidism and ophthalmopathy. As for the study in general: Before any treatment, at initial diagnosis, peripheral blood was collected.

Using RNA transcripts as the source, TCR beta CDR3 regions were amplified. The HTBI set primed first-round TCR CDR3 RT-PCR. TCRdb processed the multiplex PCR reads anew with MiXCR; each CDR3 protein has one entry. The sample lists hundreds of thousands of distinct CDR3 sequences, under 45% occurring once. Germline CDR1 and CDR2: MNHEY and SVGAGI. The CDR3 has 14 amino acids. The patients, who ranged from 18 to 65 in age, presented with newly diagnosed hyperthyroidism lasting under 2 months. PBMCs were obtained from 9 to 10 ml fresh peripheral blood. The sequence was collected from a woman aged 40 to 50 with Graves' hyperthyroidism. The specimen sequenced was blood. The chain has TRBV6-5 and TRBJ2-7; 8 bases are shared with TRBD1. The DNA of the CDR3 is TGTGCCATCAGTGCCCGGGACAGGAACTACGAGCAGTACTTC. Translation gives CAISARDRNYEQYF.